This T cell receptor (beta chain) was obtained from a study of graft-versus-host responses after intestinal transplantation. Study-level information: Transplant recipients had multivisceral, liver-intestinal, or isolated intestinal grafts. The recipients all started with anti-thymocyte globulin induction and then took tacrolimus and steroids for 2 to 4 years.

The assay was immunoSEQ multiplex PCR, and TCRdb's table has in-frame clones only and misses some. Seen here are under 55,000 clones, over 75% observed once, and the top ten hold roughly 4.5%. Study-wide results and limits: High graft-versus-host to host-versus-graft T cell clonal ratios marked allografts of patients with graft-donor macrochimerism. Recipient marrow harbored GvH clones, some of which surfaced first in ileum or blood.

The germline gives CDR1 SSHAT, CDR2 FNYEAQ (reference sequence). The CDR3 runs to 13 residues. The sample holds a few counts of this clone. Its antigen is currently unknown. The germline gene is not matched at one end of the junction; a read error may be the cause. Here the sequenced sample was PBMCs, taken 524 days after transplant. The chain links TRBV7-7 to TRBJ2-7; D is possibly TRBD2 (5 bases). The sequence came from a human patient who received an intestinal transplant, so some T cells may come from the graft donor. CDR3 coding DNA: TGTGCTAGCAGCTTAGACGGGGTTGGCGAGCAGTACTTC. Amino acid sequence: CASSLDGVGEQYF.